The present entry profiles one T cell receptor beta chain with its context. Its specificity is not known. The CDR3 totals 12 residues. Trimming shortened V by 5 bases and J by 10 bases, and 14 bases separated the two germline ends. CDR1 is MNHEY and CDR2 is SVGAGI in the germline V gene. The repertoire was sequenced with immunoSEQ multiplex PCR; TCRdb's copy has only in-frame clones and lacks some. The table shows some 1.5 million clones, with approximately 98% occurring only once. This record comes from a study of shared clonotypes between healthy human individuals. For the study at large: Per donor, three plates held CD4 naive cells, three held CD4 memory, two held CD8 naive and one held CD8 memory.

Study-wide points: Relative to clonotypes present in all four donors, those not shared had lower generation probabilities. The study sampled only blood, and tissue repertoires likely differ.

The source of this sequence is a man in his thirties or forties in good health. The chain carries TRBV6-5 and TRBJ1-2, with D hard to call. The sequenced sample consisted of naive CD4+ T cells sorted from blood. Subset denoted: CD45RA+ positively selected. CDR3 coding DNA: TGTGCCAGCAGTAAGTCGCTAGTTGACTACACCTTC. It yields the protein CASSKSLVDYTF.